A selection of T cell receptor beta chains follows, all from one sample in a study of graft-versus-host responses after intestinal transplantation. These receptors are not linked to any known antigen. This table comes from immunoSEQ multiplex PCR, and its TCRdb copy is limited to in-frame clones, with some not included. The table lists around 84,000 clones, roughly 80% of them singletons. The sequenced sample was unstimulated CD8+ T cells sorted from spleen or lymph node cells, obtained before intestinal transplant. The receptor source for this set is a human donor who received an intestinal transplant. Each CDR3 is given with its conserved first and last residue. A D gene is named only where the DNA matches it firmly. Rows give clone size only sometimes, using once, few, many, or a class for an expanded clone.

TRBV11-3	TRBJ2-1	NA	NA	CASSWTAYNEQFF	TGTGCCAGCAGCTGGACTGCCTACAATGAGCAGTTCTTC
TRBV7-7	TRBJ2-5	NA	TRBD2	CASSLSGLALPGETQYF	TGTGCCAGCAGCTTATCGGGACTAGCTTTGCCAGGGGAGACCCAGTACTTC
TRBV28	TRBJ1-1	few	NA	CASGQLNTEAFF	TGTGCCAGCGGACAGTTGAACACTGAAGCTTTCTTT
TRBV5-4	TRBJ2-7	NA	NA	CASSLGTPGEQYF	TGTGCCAGCAGCTTGGGGACACCCGGCGAGCAGTACTTC
TRBV28	TRBJ2-3	NA	NA	CASTRGQWSTDTQYF	TGTGCCAGCACTCGCGGACAGTGGAGCACAGATACGCAGTATTTT
TRBV30	TRBJ2-7	few	NA	CACLDGSEQYF	TGTGCCTGCCTGGATGGGAGCGAGCAGTACTTC
TRBV4-1	TRBJ2-2	NA	TRBD1	CASSQEDLGQGHTGELFF	TGCGCCAGCAGCCAAGAGGACCTAGGACAGGGCCACACCGGGGAGCTGTTTTTT
TRBV6-5	TRBJ2-1	few	NA	CASSYSGAPLNEQFF	TGTGCCAGCAGTTACTCGGGGGCCCCCCTCAATGAGCAGTTCTTC
TRBV5-4	TRBJ1-1	once	NA	CASSLGSIEAFF	TGTGCCAGCAGCTTGGGCAGCATTGAAGCTTTCTTT
TRBV6-1	TRBJ1-6	NA	TRBD1	CASNTQGADSPLHF	TGTGCCAGCAACACTCAGGGGGCGGATTCACCCCTCCACTTT
TRBV6-5	TRBJ1-3	few	NA	CASSRTEDSGNTIYF	TGTGCCAGCAGTCGGACAGAGGACTCTGGAAACACCATATATTTT
TRBV13	TRBJ2-1	NA	TRBD2	CASSFGTSGFYNEQFF	TGTGCCAGCAGCTTCGGGACTAGCGGGTTTTACAATGAGCAGTTCTTC
TRBV4-1	TRBJ2-3	NA	TRBD2	CASSHPKLRLAGGRMHKDTQYF	TGCGCCAGCAGCCACCCTAAGCTACGACTAGCGGGAGGAAGAATGCATAAAGATACGCAGTATTTT
TRBV19	TRBJ2-1	NA	NA	CASSIQHSTHNEQFF	TGTGCCAGTAGTATCCAGCATAGCACCCACAATGAGCAGTTCTTC
TRBV28	TRBJ2-1	NA	NA	CASRGSSYNEQFF	TGTGCCAGCAGAGGTAGCTCCTACAATGAGCAGTTCTTC
TRBV19	TRBJ2-7	few	NA	CASSIGASEQYF	TGTGCCAGTAGTATTGGCGCCTCCGAGCAGTACTTC